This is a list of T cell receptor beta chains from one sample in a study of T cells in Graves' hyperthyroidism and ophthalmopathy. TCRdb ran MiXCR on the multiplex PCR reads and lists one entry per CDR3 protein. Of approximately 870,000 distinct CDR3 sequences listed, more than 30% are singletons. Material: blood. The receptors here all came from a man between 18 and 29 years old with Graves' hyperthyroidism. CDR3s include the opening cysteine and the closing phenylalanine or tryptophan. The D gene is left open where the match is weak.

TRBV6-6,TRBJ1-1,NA,CASSLGGYPEAFF
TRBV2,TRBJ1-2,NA,CASPDFWGRGGYTF
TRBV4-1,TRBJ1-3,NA,CASSQVLDTIYF
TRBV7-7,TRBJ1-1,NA,CASSSKWGTEAFF
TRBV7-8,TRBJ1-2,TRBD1,CASSLGQGGNGYTF
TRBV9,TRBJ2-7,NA,CASSVGGQTTYEQYF
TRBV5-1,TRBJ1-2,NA,CASSLEPRIIYGYTF
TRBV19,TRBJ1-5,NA,CASSVLSANQPQHF
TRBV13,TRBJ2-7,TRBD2,CASSAGTSGNYEQYF
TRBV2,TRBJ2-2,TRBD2,CASSEGAGGSGELFF
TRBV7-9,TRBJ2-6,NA,CASIPPASGANVLTF
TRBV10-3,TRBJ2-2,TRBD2,CAISGGLAANTGELFF
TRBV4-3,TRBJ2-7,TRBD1,CASSQVHRGGRDEQYF
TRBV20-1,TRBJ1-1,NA,CSARESGNTEAFF
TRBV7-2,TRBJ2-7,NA,CASSYGTPTYEQYF
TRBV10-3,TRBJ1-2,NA,CAISDPGNYGYTF
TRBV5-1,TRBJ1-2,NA,CASSRDRLILYGYTF
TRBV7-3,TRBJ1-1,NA,CASSLSGTAQSMAFF
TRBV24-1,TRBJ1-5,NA,CATSSYRPENQPQHF
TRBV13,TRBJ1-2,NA,CASSPPGGGYDYTF
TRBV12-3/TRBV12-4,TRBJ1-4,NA,CASSLKAGNEKLFF
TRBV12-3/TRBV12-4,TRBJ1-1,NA,CASSLSLGNTEAFF
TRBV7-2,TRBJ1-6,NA,CASSQDYGDLNNSPLHF
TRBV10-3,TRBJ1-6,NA,CASSYSREGIMGRSPLHF
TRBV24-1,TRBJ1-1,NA,CASTKDGMNTEAFF
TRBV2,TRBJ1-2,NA,CASSTREGVDYGYTF